The 32 T cell receptor beta chains in this list originate from one sample, sequenced in a study of shared clonotypes between healthy human individuals. Profiled with immunoSEQ multiplex PCR; TCRdb holds only in-frame clones, not every one. The sample includes hundreds of thousands of clones, roughly 77% of them seen just once. The sequenced sample was PBMCs. All receptors come from a woman aged 40 to 50 in good health. Some clones in this sample may be carry-over from other donors' samples.

The genes are TRBV2 and TRBJ2-1; D possibly uses TRBD1 or TRBD2 (5 bases each). The germline V gene has CDR1 SNHLY and CDR2 FYNNEI. The CDR3 runs 13 residues. V was cut by 6 bases and J by 6 bases, with 12 bases left in between. The CDR3 nucleotides read TGTGCCAGCAGCGAGGGACCGAGCAATGAGCAGTTCTTC. This codes for CASSEGPSNEQFF.

The chain recombines TRBV29-1 with TRBJ2-5, with D perhaps matching TRBD1 or TRBD2 (5 bases each). V lost 6 bases and J 11 bases, leaving 25 bases between the germline ends. The CDR3 covers 14 residues. CDR1 is SQVTM, CDR2 ANQGSEA, per germline. CDR3 amino acids: CSVDSAGAVGEQYF. CDR3 nucleotide sequence: TGCAGCGTCGACTCAGCTGGGGCGGTTGGGGAGCAGTACTTC.

This clone was observed a handful of times. The chain links TRBV19 to TRBJ2-7, with TRBD2 identical over 7 bases. Trimming removed 10 bases from V and 6 bases from J; junction bases left unmatched: 6. Germline-derived CDR1 and CDR2 are LNHDA and SQIVND (reference sequence). The CDR3 has 11 amino acids. CDR3 sequence reads: CATRGGGEQYF. CDR3 nucleotide sequence: TGTGCCACCCGGGGCGGGGGCGAGCAGTACTTC.

This clone was picked up many times. This same CDR3 is encoded by further DNA sequences in the sample. The chain employs TRBV4-2 and TRBJ2-5, with 7 nucleotides matching TRBD2. CDR3 length: 15 residues. Germline CDR1 LGHNA, CDR2 YNFKEQ. V was pared by 3 bases and J by 1 base, with 5 bases of the junction left unmatched. This CDR3 is CASSHSSSGQETQYF. Written as DNA, the CDR3 is TGTGCCAGCAGCCATTCTTCTAGCGGCCAAGAGACCCAGTACTTC.

The rearrangement joins TRBV29-1 to TRBJ2-3, with 14 nucleotides matching TRBD2. With 6 bases clipped from V and 4 bases from J, the junction kept 3 bases outside the gene matches. Germline loops: CDR1 SQVTM, CDR2 ANQGSEA. The CDR3 contains 14 residues. The CDR3 DNA reads as TGCAGCGTAGGACTAGCGGGAGGAGCAGATACGCAGTATTTT. As protein: CSVGLAGGADTQYF.

The chain uses TRBV7-2 and TRBJ2-7; 9 bases line up with TRBD1. Germline values: CDR1 SGHTA, CDR2 FQGNSA. Trimming at V came to 2 bases and at J to 2 bases, leaving 7 bases not matched to a gene. CDR3 length: 16 residues. CDR3 DNA: TGTGCCAGCAGCTTAAGGCCGGGACAGGGACCCTACGAGCAGTACTTC. This codes for CASSLRPGQGPYEQYF.

The chain couples TRBV29-1 to TRBJ2-5; 8 nucleotides agree with TRBD2. The V gene end was trimmed by 3 bases and the J gene end by 5 bases; junction bases not matched to a gene: 11. The CDR3 runs to 15 residues. Germline CDR1 SQVTM, CDR2 ANQGSEA. Here the CDR3 reads CSVDSGTNQGETQYF. The CDR3 DNA follows: TGCAGCGTTGATAGCGGGACTAACCAAGGGGAGACCCAGTACTTC.

This chain uses TRBV2 with TRBJ1-1; 7 positions agree with TRBD1. The CDR3 runs to 13 residues. V shed 4 bases, J shed 5 bases, and the junction held 4 bases outside the gene matches. The germline V gene encodes CDR1 SNHLY and CDR2 FYNNEI. CDR3 sequence (DNA): TGTGCCAGCAGTGGACAGGGATATACTGAAGCTTTCTTT. Encoded protein: CASSGQGYTEAFF.

The rearrangement joins TRBV5-1 to TRBJ2-7; TRBD1 matches 7 bases. V was clipped by 3 bases and J by 5 bases; unmatched bases: 11. The length of the CDR3 is 15 residues. Germline V gives CDR1 SGHRS, CDR2 YFSETQ. CDR3 amino acids: CASSSSRTGSDEQYF. As DNA, the CDR3 is TGCGCCAGCAGCTCCTCCCGGACAGGATCGGACGAGCAGTACTTC.

The chain is built from TRBV6-1 and TRBJ2-7; D remains ambiguous. This CDR3 is 13 amino acids long. Germline V CDR1 and CDR2: MNHNS, SASEGT. V lost 2 bases to trimming and J lost 3 bases, with 8 bases between them. CDR3 in amino acids: CASSELLGYEQYF. DNA for the CDR3: TGTGCCAGCAGTGAATTGTTGGGCTACGAGCAGTACTTC.

In its sample, this clone was seen many times. The genes are TRBV5-1 and TRBJ2-7; 13 bases align to TRBD2. The germline V gene encodes CDR1 SGHRS and CDR2 YFSETQ. CDR3 length: 18 amino acids. V lost 5 bases to trimming and J lost 0 bases; unmatched junction nucleotides: 11. DNA of the CDR3: TGCGCCAGCAGATCGGGACTAGCGGGAAAGAAGTTCTCCTACGAGCAGTACTTC. This sequence encodes CASRSGLAGKKFSYEQYF.

A single count supports this clone. J is TRBJ2-7 and V is TRBV5-1, with unresolved D. The CDR3 is 13 amino acids. Trimming shortened V by 0 bases and J by 3 bases, and 7 bases separated the two germline ends. CDR1 and CDR2 (germline): SGHRS, YFSETQ. CDR3: CASSLERIYEQYF. The CDR3 DNA reads as TGCGCCAGCAGCTTGGAACGGATCTACGAGCAGTACTTC.

This clone was counted once. The V and J genes are TRBV7-8 and TRBJ2-3; D is unclear. The CDR3 has 11 residues. Germline CDR1 SGHVS, CDR2 FQNEAQ. Trimming removed 3 bases at V and 6 bases at J, with 4 bases between. Written as DNA, the CDR3 is TGTGCCAGCAGCTTCTCGGATACGCAGTATTTT. Translating gives CASSFSDTQYF.

The chain links TRBV9 to TRBJ2-1, with D unresolved. V shed 4 bases and J shed 7 bases, with 12 bases lying between them. Germline V gene data show CDR1 as SGDLS and CDR2 as YYNGEE. This CDR3 has 13 residues. The DNA for the CDR3 is TGTGCCAGCAGCCCCCCGGACGTAAATGAGCAGTTCTTC. Translating gives CASSPPDVNEQFF. The full variable domain, rest sourced from reference TRBV9 and TRBJ2-1, is DSGVTQTPKHLITATGQRVTLRCSPRSGDLSVYWYQQSLDQGLQFLIQYYNGEERAKGNILERFSAQQFPDLHSELNLSSLELGDSALYFCASSPPDVNEQFFGPGTRLTVL.

J is TRBJ1-1 and V is TRBV18, with 9 bases that match TRBD1. CDR1 is KGHSH, CDR2 LQKENI, per germline. The CDR3 has 13 amino acids. J gave up 10 bases and V 3 bases, and 6 bases lay outside the gene matches. The CDR3 DNA sequence: TGTGCCAGCTCACCCTGGACAGGGGAGGGAGCTTTCTTT. This gives the protein CASSPWTGEGAFF.

The chain links TRBV19 to TRBJ1-1, with D possibly matching TRBD1 (5 bases). The germline V and J ends were trimmed by 7 bases and 0 bases, with 15 bases remaining between them. Looked up from germline, CDR1 is LNHDA and CDR2 is SQIVND (reference sequence). The CDR3 consists of 15 residues. CDR3 loop: CASTVVGGVNTEAFF. In DNA form, the CDR3 reads TGTGCCAGTACCGTAGTGGGGGGAGTGAACACTGAAGCTTTCTTT.

V is TRBV30 and J is TRBJ2-3; 10 nucleotides line up with TRBD1. Germline V gives CDR1 GTSNPN, CDR2 SVGIG (reference sequence). The CDR3 is made up of 18 amino acids. V shed 1 base, J shed 0 bases, and the junction held 10 bases outside the gene matches. The CDR3 bases are TGTGCCTGGAGTGGACAGGGGGCAGGGTCTATAAGCACAGATACGCAGTATTTT. Translating gives CAWSGQGAGSISTDTQYF.

This rearrangement joins TRBV5-1 to TRBJ1-5, with 9 bases matching TRBD1. J lost 6 bases, V lost 5 bases, and 6 bases had no gene match. This CDR3 has 14 residues. Germline-derived CDR1 and CDR2 are SGHRS and YFSETQ. The CDR3 DNA reads TGCGCCAGCAGTCCGGACAGGGGAGGTCAGCCCCAGCATTTT. It is translated as CASSPDRGGQPQHF. Full variable domain (outside the CDR3, taken from reference TRBV5-1 and TRBJ1-5): KAGVTQTPRYLIKTRGQQVTLSCSPISGHRSVSWYQQTPGQGLQFLFEYFSETQRNKGNFPGRFSGRQFSNSRSEMNVSTLELGDSALYLCASSPDRGGQPQHFGDGTRLSIL.

J is TRBJ2-3 and V is TRBV2; D unresolved. Germline loops: CDR1 SNHLY, CDR2 FYNNEI. Deletions cut 4 bases from V and 3 bases from J, with 11 bases between. The CDR3 length is 14 residues. CDR3 bases: TGTGCCAGCAGTGGAGTTGTGAGGACAGATACGCAGTATTTT. It yields the protein CASSGVVRTDTQYF. The full variable domain, its missing parts supplied by reference TRBV2 and TRBJ2-3, is EPEVTQTPSHQVTQMGQEVILRCVPISNHLYFYWYRQILGQKVEFLVSFYNNEISEKSEIFDDQFSVERPDGSNFTLKIRSTKLEDSAMYFCASSGVVRTDTQYFGPGTRLTVL.

The chain carries TRBV25-1 and TRBJ2-1, with D maybe TRBD1 (6 bases). V was trimmed by 3 bases and J by 9 bases, leaving 15 bases between them. Per the germline V gene, CDR1 is MGHDK and CDR2 is SYGVNS. The CDR3 loop spans 14 amino acids. CDR3 in amino acids: CASSDPGQRVEQFF. In DNA, the CDR3 is TGTGCCAGCAGTGATCCGGGACAAAGGGTTGAGCAGTTCTTC.

The chain uses TRBV10-1 and TRBJ2-7; TRBD2 matches 10 bases. The CDR3 loop spans 17 amino acids. Trimming cost V 7 bases and J 3 bases; bases outside gene matches: 15. Germline V lookup: CDR1 WNHNN, CDR2 SYGVQD (reference sequence). CDR3 residues: CASNDWLAGVVDYEQYF. Written as DNA, the CDR3 is TGCGCCAGCAATGATTGGCTAGCGGGAGTTGTGGACTACGAGCAGTACTTC.

The rearrangement joins TRBV5-1 to TRBJ1-5; D is perhaps TRBD1 (5 bases). This CDR3 is built from 15 residues. V lost 3 bases and J lost 4, with 14 bases in between. Germline CDR1 SGHRS, CDR2 YFSETQ. This chain's CDR3 is CASSWTSGGNQPQHF. CDR3 in DNA: TGCGCCAGCAGCTGGACGTCGGGGGGAAATCAGCCCCAGCATTTT.

The chain carries TRBV11-3 and TRBJ2-3, with 9 bases matching TRBD2. With V trimmed by 1 base and J by 4 bases, 3 bases remained unmatched. The CDR3 is 15 residues long. Germline V gene data show CDR1 as SGHNT and CDR2 as YENEEA. The CDR3 DNA sequence: TGTGCCAGCAGCTTAGTAGCGGGAGCGGCAGATACGCAGTATTTT. It encodes CASSLVAGAADTQYF.

V gene TRBV28 combines with J gene TRBJ1-5; D is possibly TRBD1 (5 bases). This CDR3 contains 15 residues. With 3 bases removed from V and 1 base from J, the gap between germline ends came to 10 bases. Germline values: CDR1 MDHEN, CDR2 SYDVKM. CDR3 sequence: CASSLRDDSNQPQHF. The CDR3 DNA is TGTGCCAGCAGTTTGCGGGACGACAGCAATCAGCCCCAGCATTTT.

The J gene is TRBJ2-7, the V gene TRBV11-3; TRBD2 aligns across 10 bases. This CDR3 comprises 16 residues. Trimming cost V 5 bases and J 6 bases; bases outside gene matches: 13. CDR1 SGHNT and CDR2 YENEEA come from the germline V gene. The CDR3 bases are TGTGCCAGCAGCCCAGGCGGGACTAGCGCAATCAGCGAGCAGTACTTC. Protein: CASSPGGTSAISEQYF.

V gene TRBV30 combines with J gene TRBJ2-2, with D tentatively TRBD1 (5 bases). The CDR3 contains 15 residues. Trimming pared 4 bases from V and 0 bases from J, leaving 12 bases between. Per germline, CDR1 GTSNPN and CDR2 SVGIG (reference sequence). The CDR3: CAWTGRIANTGELFF. For the CDR3, the DNA is TGTGCCTGGACAGGGCGGATCGCGAACACCGGGGAGCTGTTTTTT.

The chain uses TRBV2 and TRBJ2-3; tentatively, D is TRBD1 (6 bases). V dropped 3 bases and J dropped 0 bases, with 16 bases sitting between them. Germline CDR1 reads SNHLY; CDR2 reads FYNNEI. The CDR3 covers 17 residues. CDR3 in amino acids: CASSDRGSATSTDTQYF. The DNA for the CDR3 is TGTGCCAGCAGTGACAGGGGTAGCGCTACTAGCACAGATACGCAGTATTTT.

This clone was counted many times. J is TRBJ2-7 and V is TRBV7-9; possibly TRBD1 or TRBD2 for D (5 bases each). The CDR3 is 15 amino acids. The germline V gene encodes CDR1 SEHNR and CDR2 FQNEAQ (reference sequence). V was trimmed by 1 base and J by 4 bases, leaving 14 bases between them. The DNA for the CDR3 is TGTGCCAGCAGCTTAGTTCGGGCAGGGACGTACGAGCAGTACTTC. Protein product: CASSLVRAGTYEQYF.

This chain connects TRBV19 to TRBJ2-3; 7 nucleotides match TRBD2. This CDR3 is 15 amino acids long. V shed 3 bases and J 0 bases; nucleotides not matched to a gene: 3. CDR1 is LNHDA, CDR2 SQIVND, per germline (reference sequence). CDR3 residues: CASSIAGVSTDTQYF. CDR3 nucleotides: TGTGCCAGTAGTATCGCGGGAGTAAGCACAGATACGCAGTATTTT.

A single count supports this clone. The rearrangement links TRBV7-9 to TRBJ2-7; 9 positions agree with TRBD2. This CDR3 comprises 16 residues. Trimming cost V 6 bases and J 4 bases; bases outside gene matches: 13. From germline, CDR1 is SEHNR and CDR2 FQNEAQ (reference sequence). CDR3 DNA sequence: TGTGCCAGCAGTTCTTTCGCGCGGGAGGGCCTATACGAGCAGTACTTC. It translates to CASSSFAREGLYEQYF.

The V gene is TRBV5-1, the J gene TRBJ2-6, with 8 positions matching TRBD2. Per the germline V gene, CDR1 is SGHRS and CDR2 is YFSETQ. This CDR3 is built from 16 residues. V shed 0 bases and J 4 bases; nucleotides not matched to a gene: 3. This CDR3 is CASSLAAGAGANVLTF. The DNA for the CDR3 is TGCGCCAGCAGCTTGGCAGCGGGGGCCGGGGCCAACGTCCTGACTTTC.

This clone came up a few times. The rearrangement uses TRBV11-3 and TRBJ2-7; D gene unclear. V was trimmed by 1 base and J by 7 bases, leaving 8 bases between them. Germline lookup yields CDR1 SGHNT and CDR2 YENEEA. The CDR3 has 12 amino acids. The CDR3, as DNA: TGTGCCAGCAGCTTAGGGGCTCAGGAGCAGTACTTC. It translates to CASSLGAQEQYF.